A single sample gave rise to the 27 T cell receptor beta chains below, sequenced in a study of T cells in Graves' hyperthyroidism and ophthalmopathy. The investigators amplified TCR beta CDR3 regions from RNA transcripts. Initially, a first-round RT-PCR of the TCR CDR3 employed the HTBI primer set. One entry per CDR3 protein, called by TCRdb with MiXCR from the multiplex PCR reads. The sample lists 350,000 to 400,000 distinct CDR3 sequences, about 15% occurring once. Sequenced input: blood. These receptors were taken from a woman aged 25 to 39 with Graves' hyperthyroidism.

This chain links TRBV7-8 with TRBJ2-7; no clear D. Trimming took 0 bases from V and 3 from J, leaving 15 bases between them. The germline V gene has CDR1 SGHVS and CDR2 FQNEAQ. The CDR3 has 16 amino acids. For the CDR3, the DNA is TGTGCCAGCAGCTTAGCGCCATCCAGGACGGACTACGAGCAGTACTTC. Translation: CASSLAPSRTDYEQYF. Full variable domain (rest looked up from reference TRBV7-8 and TRBJ2-7): GAGVSQSPRYKVAKRGQDVALRCDPISGHVSLFWYQQALGQGPEFLTYFQNEAQLDKSGLPSDRFFAERPEGSVSTLKIQRTQQEDSAVYLCASSLAPSRTDYEQYFGPGTRLTVT.

This clonotype was detected only a few times. The chain recombines TRBV28 with TRBJ2-7, with 10 nucleotides matching TRBD2. V was pared by 0 bases and J by 3 bases, with 2 bases of the junction left unmatched. The CDR3 has 15 residues. CDR1 MDHEN and CDR2 SYDVKM come from the germline V gene. CDR3 sequence reads: CASSLWASGSYEQYF. The DNA for the CDR3 is TGTGCCAGCAGTTTATGGGCTAGCGGGAGCTACGAGCAGTACTTC.

This chain connects TRBV11-2 to TRBJ1-1; D remains unclear. Per germline, CDR1 SGHAT and CDR2 FQNNGV. V was trimmed by 1 base and J by 4 bases, leaving 10 bases between them. This CDR3 spans 14 amino acids. This CDR3 reads CASSLGGMVTEAFF. The CDR3 DNA sequence: TGTGCCAGCAGCTTAGGAGGGATGGTCACTGAAGCTTTCTTT.

This clonotype was counted a few times. The chain carries TRBV24-1 and TRBJ2-3; 10 bases match TRBD2. The CDR3 is made up of 19 amino acids. The germline V gene encodes CDR1 KGHDR and CDR2 SFDVKD. V shed 0 bases and J 4 bases; nucleotides not matched to a gene: 12. CDR3 nucleotide sequence: TGTGCCACCAGTGATTTGGGGTCTAGCGGGAGAAGGGATGCAGATACGCAGTATTTT. It yields the protein CATSDLGSSGRRDADTQYF.

At least ten counts were recorded for this clonotype. This sequence joins TRBV5-5 and TRBJ2-3; perhaps TRBD1 as D (6 bases). CDR3 length: 15 amino acids. Trimming cost V 2 bases and J 3 bases, with 13 bases left between them. The V gene's germline CDR1 is SGHKS and CDR2 YYEKEE (reference sequence). CDR3 nucleotide sequence: TGTGCCAGCAGCTTCTTTATTACAGGGACAGATACGCAGTATTTT. This translates into CASSFFITGTDTQYF.

The rearrangement joins TRBV4-3 to TRBJ2-1; 9 nucleotides line up with TRBD1. CDR3 length: 15 amino acids. The junction had 10 bases not matched to a gene; V was cut back by 4 bases and J by 9 bases. Germline-derived CDR1 and CDR2 are LGHNA and YSLEER. The CDR3 sequence: CASSRRDRDNIEQFF. For the CDR3, the DNA is TGCGCCAGCAGCCGCCGGGACAGGGATAATATTGAGCAGTTCTTC.

This clonotype was seen a handful of times. The V gene is TRBV6-1, the J gene TRBJ1-2, with unresolved D. Germline V lookup: CDR1 MNHNS, CDR2 SASEGT. CDR3 length: 15 amino acids. V was cut by 6 bases and J by 0 bases, with 14 bases left in between. The DNA of the CDR3 is TGTGCCAGCAGGGAGGGCGTCAATCCTAACTATGGCTACACCTTC. This codes for CASREGVNPNYGYTF.

This clonotype was seen at least ten times. The chain links TRBV18 to TRBJ2-1; 10 bases match TRBD2. V was pared by 5 bases and J by 10 bases, with 14 bases of the junction left unmatched. The CDR3 runs 16 residues. Germline V lookup: CDR1 KGHSH, CDR2 LQKENI. DNA of the CDR3: TGTGCCAGCTCAACGCAGTCCGGGACTAGCGCGGGGGAGCAGTTCTTC. Translation gives CASSTQSGTSAGEQFF.

This chain joins TRBV4-1 and TRBJ2-3; 8 bases map to TRBD2. Trimming removed 4 bases from V and 1 base from J; junction bases left unmatched: 4. CDR1 MGHRA and CDR2 YSYEKL come from the germline V gene. The CDR3 length is 15 residues. The CDR3: CASSLQTSGTDTQYF. The CDR3 region has the DNA TGCGCCAGCAGCCTCCAGACTAGCGGCACAGATACGCAGTATTTT.

This rearrangement joins TRBV6-5 to TRBJ2-1; D unresolved. Germline V gene sequence: CDR1 MNHEY, CDR2 SVGAGI. V lost 2 bases, J lost 2 bases, and 4 bases lay in between. CDR3 size: 13 residues. Here the CDR3 DNA reads TGTGCCAGCAGTTACGCTGCCTACAATGAGCAGTTCTTC. It translates to CASSYAAYNEQFF.

This clonotype was seen a few times. CDR3 in DNA: TGTGCCAGTAGTATCGGGGAACATTTATATCAGCCCCAGCATTTT. Amino acids: CASSIGEHLYQPQHF. The chain employs TRBV19 and TRBJ1-5, with D hard to call. There are 15 residues in the CDR3. Trimming took 3 bases from V and 5 from J, leaving 14 bases between them. The germline V gene has CDR1 LNHDA and CDR2 SQIVND (reference sequence).

This clonotype was seen at least ten times. The chain combines TRBV18 with TRBJ2-1; the D is unclear. The V gene lost 6 bases and the J gene lost 0 bases, with 9 bases spanning the gap. CDR1 KGHSH and CDR2 LQKENI come from the germline V gene. The CDR3 totals 14 residues. CDR3 DNA sequence: TGTGCCAGCTCCCCAGCCAGCTCCTACAATGAGCAGTTCTTC. Protein: CASSPASSYNEQFF.

This clonotype was seen repeatedly, ten times or more. J is TRBJ2-1 and V is TRBV28, with 8 bases lining up with TRBD2. The CDR3 has 15 amino acids. Trimming removed 10 bases from V and 4 bases from J; junction bases left unmatched: 12. Germline V CDR1 and CDR2: MDHEN, SYDVKM. Here the CDR3 reads CATLEREGLYNEQFF. The CDR3 DNA reads TGTGCCACCTTAGAACGGGAGGGCCTTTACAATGAGCAGTTCTTC.

This clonotype has ten or more counts. This sequence joins TRBV18 and TRBJ2-5, with D unresolved. V shed 3 bases and J shed 0 bases, with 11 bases lying between them. From germline, CDR1 is KGHSH and CDR2 LQKENI. The CDR3 is made up of 15 amino acids. The CDR3: CASSPPERNQETQYF. In nucleotides, the CDR3 is TGTGCCAGCTCACCCCCCGAGCGCAACCAAGAGACCCAGTACTTC.

V and J are TRBV6-2 or TRBV6-3 and TRBJ2-2; tentatively, D is TRBD1 (5 bases). CDR3 length equals 16 residues. The germline V gene has CDR1 MNHEY and CDR2 SVGEGT. The V and J ends lost 0 bases and 4 bases respectively, with 12 bases between them. CDR3: CASSYSPGWVTGELFF. DNA for the CDR3: TGTGCCAGCAGTTACTCGCCAGGGTGGGTCACCGGGGAGCTGTTTTTT.

V usage is TRBV20-1 and J usage is TRBJ2-3, with D perhaps TRBD1 or TRBD2 (6 bases each). Trimming removed 6 bases at V and 8 bases at J, with 12 bases between. The germline V gene has CDR1 DFQATT and CDR2 SNEGSKA (reference sequence). The CDR3 sequence is 11 residues long. The CDR3 region is CSAKGGGTQYF. As DNA, the CDR3 is TGCAGTGCCAAGGGGGGAGGTACGCAGTATTTT.

Ten or more counts support this clonotype. CDR3 loop: CASSYGRTDEQFF. The CDR3 nucleotides read TGTGCCAGCAGCTACGGGAGGACGGATGAGCAGTTCTTC. The V call is TRBV11-3, the J call TRBJ2-1, with 7 positions matching TRBD2. Per the germline V gene, CDR1 is SGHNT and CDR2 is YENEEA. Losses at the gene ends were 4 bases for V and 8 bases for J; bases not matched to a gene: 5. The CDR3 covers 13 residues. The full variable domain, its missing parts supplied by reference TRBV11-3 and TRBJ2-1, is EAGVVQSPRYKIIEKKQPVAFWCNPISGHNTLYWYLQNLGQGPELLIRYENEEAVDDSQLPKDRFSAERLKGVDSTLKIQPAELGDSAVYLCASSYGRTDEQFFGPGTRLTVL.

The sample holds many counts of this clonotype. V and J are TRBV28 and TRBJ2-1; TRBD1 matches 7 bases. The germline CDR1 and CDR2 sequences are MDHEN and SYDVKM. CDR3 length: 15 amino acids. V lost 5 bases, J lost 3 bases, and 7 bases stayed unmatched. In DNA form, the CDR3 reads TGTGCCAGCAGTGCTGCCGGGACAGACTACAATGAGCAGTTCTTC. As protein: CASSAAGTDYNEQFF.

The table lists this clonotype with many counts. This chain uses TRBV3-1 with TRBJ2-7, with unresolved D. Per the germline V gene, CDR1 is LGHDT and CDR2 is YNNKEL (reference sequence). The CDR3 loop spans 14 amino acids. V was shortened by 0 bases and J by 3 bases, with 9 bases between the two germline ends. The CDR3 DNA sequence: TGTGCCAGCAGCCAAGATTATGGCAGCTACGAGCAGTACTTC. Its protein product is CASSQDYGSYEQYF.

This clonotype was recorded a few times. The CDR3 sequence is CASSPAPRGKNEQYF. Written as DNA, the CDR3 is TGTGCCAGCAGCCCGGCCCCACGGGGAAAAAACGAGCAGTACTTC. The rearrangement joins TRBV5-4 to TRBJ2-7; D is perhaps TRBD2 (5 bases). The V end lost 4 bases, the J end lost 5 bases, and 19 bases lay between the germline ends. Germline CDR1 SGHNT, CDR2 YYREEE (reference sequence). CDR3 size: 15 residues. The variable domain in full, with the rest retrieved from reference TRBV5-4 and TRBJ2-7, is ETGVTQSPTHLIKTRGQQVTLRCSSQSGHNTVSWYQQALGQGPQFIFQYYREEENGRGNFPPRFSGLQFPNYSSELNVNALELDDSALYLCASSPAPRGKNEQYFGPGTRLTVT.

This clonotype was seen at least ten times. V usage is TRBV3-1 and J usage is TRBJ1-3; D uncertain. The CDR3 contains 17 residues. CDR1 LGHDT and CDR2 YNNKEL come from the germline V gene (reference sequence). V was clipped by 1 base and J by 0 bases, with 13 bases between them. The CDR3 is CASSQVQQRDSGNTIYF. The DNA for the CDR3 is TGTGCCAGCAGCCAAGTCCAACAGCGCGACTCTGGAAACACCATATATTTT. The entire variable domain, with the rest obtained from reference TRBV3-1 and TRBJ1-3, is as follows: DTAVSQTPKYLVTQMGNDKSIKCEQNLGHDTMYWYKQDSKKFLKIMFSYNNKELIINETVPNRFSPKSPDKAHLNLHINSLELGDSAVYFCASSQVQQRDSGNTIYFGEGSWLTVV.

The chain couples TRBV12-3 or TRBV12-4 to TRBJ2-2, with D unresolved. Trimming took off 7 bases at V and 8 bases at J, with 11 bases between the two ends. The CDR3 contains 12 residues. CDR3 protein: CASTRTTGELFF. The CDR3 nucleotides are TGTGCCAGCACCCGAACGACGGGGGAGCTGTTTTTT.

This clonotype came up many times. V gene TRBV20-1 combines with J gene TRBJ1-1; D gene uncertain. The CDR3 has 13 amino acids. Germline loops: CDR1 DFQATT, CDR2 SNEGSKA (reference sequence). The V end was cut by 6 bases, the J end by 1 base, with 12 bases between. CDR3 bases: TGCAGTGCCTCTCGGCAGCCGAACACTGAAGCTTTCTTT. It codes for CSASRQPNTEAFF.

This clonotype showed up just a few times. V gene TRBV5-4 combines with J gene TRBJ2-3; D perhaps matches TRBD1 (6 bases). CDR1 and CDR2 (germline): SGHNT, YYREEE (reference sequence). V lost 7 bases and J 1 base, leaving 19 bases between the germline ends. This CDR3 is 16 amino acids long. CDR3 region: CASPGGRGSGTDTQYF. CDR3 coding DNA: TGTGCCAGCCCTGGGGGCAGGGGCTCGGGCACAGATACGCAGTATTTT.

This clonotype was counted many times. The chain joins TRBV7-9 to TRBJ2-7; D not resolved. This CDR3 region has 12 residues. In germline, CDR1 is SEHNR, CDR2 FQNEAQ (reference sequence). V lost 5 bases and J 2 bases, leaving 7 bases between the germline ends. CDR3 nucleotide sequence: TGTGCCAGCAGCCAACAAACCTACGAGCAGTACTTC. It yields the protein CASSQQTYEQYF.

The table lists this clonotype with many counts. The chain recombines TRBV29-1 with TRBJ2-7; the D is unclear. Trimming took 1 base from V and 0 from J, leaving 13 bases between them. Germline-derived CDR1 and CDR2 are SQVTM and ANQGSEA. The CDR3 has 15 residues. The CDR3 loop is CSVEAPGSYSYEQYF. In DNA, the CDR3 is TGCAGCGTTGAAGCACCCGGGTCCTACTCCTACGAGCAGTACTTC.

This clonotype was picked up many times. The J gene is TRBJ2-3, the V gene TRBV7-9, with TRBD2 as a possible D gene (6 bases). With 8 bases removed from V and 5 bases from J, the gap between germline ends came to 17 bases. CDR3 length: 14 residues. Germline CDR1 and CDR2: SEHNR and FQNEAQ (reference sequence). The CDR3 reads CASSRTRDQDTQYF. The CDR3 nucleotides are TGTGCCAGCTCCCGGACGCGGGATCAAGATACGCAGTATTTT.